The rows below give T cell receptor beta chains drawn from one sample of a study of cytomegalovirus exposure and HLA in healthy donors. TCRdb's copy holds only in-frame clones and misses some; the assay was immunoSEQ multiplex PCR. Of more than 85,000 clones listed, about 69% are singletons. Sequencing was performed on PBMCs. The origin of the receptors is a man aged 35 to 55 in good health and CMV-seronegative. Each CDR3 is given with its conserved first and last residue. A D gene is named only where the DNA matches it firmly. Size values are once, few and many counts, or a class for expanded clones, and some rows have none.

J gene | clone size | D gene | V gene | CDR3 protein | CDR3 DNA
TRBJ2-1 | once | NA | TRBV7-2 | CASSLGPSAPEQFF | TGTGCCAGCAGCTTGGGGCCGAGCGCGCCAGAGCAGTTCTTC
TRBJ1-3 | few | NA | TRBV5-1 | CASSSGGLSSGNTIYF | TGCGCCAGCAGCTCGGGGGGCCTGAGCTCTGGAAACACCATATATTTT
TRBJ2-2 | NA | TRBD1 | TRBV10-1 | CASSEYRTGTGELFF | TGCGCCAGCAGTGAGTATAGGACAGGCACCGGGGAGCTGTTTTTT
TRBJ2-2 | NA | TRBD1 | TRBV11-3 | CASSLRGQGTGELFF | TGTGCCAGCAGCTTAAGAGGACAGGGGACCGGGGAGCTGTTTTTT
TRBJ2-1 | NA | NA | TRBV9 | CASSVGGGDEQFF | TGTGCCAGCAGCGTAGGCGGGGGCGATGAGCAGTTCTTC
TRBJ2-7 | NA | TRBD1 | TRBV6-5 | CASRLTGQGAWEQYF | TGTGCCAGCAGACTCACTGGACAGGGGGCGTGGGAGCAGTACTTC
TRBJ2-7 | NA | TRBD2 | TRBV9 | CASSVVVGGEQYF | TGTGCCAGCAGCGTAGTAGTCGGGGGGGAGCAGTACTTC
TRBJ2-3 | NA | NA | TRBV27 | CASSSVVTDTQYF | TGTGCCAGCAGCTCGGTTGTGACAGATACGCAGTATTTT
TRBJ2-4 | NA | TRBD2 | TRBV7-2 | CASRDSGEVGKNIQYF | TGTGCCAGCAGGGATAGCGGGGAGGTGGGCAAAAACATTCAGTACTTC
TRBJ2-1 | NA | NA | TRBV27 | CASSRETNNEQFF | TGTGCCAGCAGCCGGGAAACGAACAATGAGCAGTTCTTC
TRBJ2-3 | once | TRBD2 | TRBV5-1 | CASGGGTDTQYF | TGCGCCAGCGGGGGGGGCACAGATACGCAGTATTTT
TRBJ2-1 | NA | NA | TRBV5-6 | CASSYKNGLYNEQFF | TGTGCCAGCAGCTATAAGAACGGTCTTTACAATGAGCAGTTCTTC
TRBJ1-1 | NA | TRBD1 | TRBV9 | CASSAIGQGSNTEAFF | TGTGCCAGCAGCGCGATAGGACAGGGATCGAACACTGAAGCTTTCTTT
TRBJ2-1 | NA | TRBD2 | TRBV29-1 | CSVEAGDRNEQFF | TGCAGCGTTGAGGCGGGAGACCGCAATGAGCAGTTCTTC
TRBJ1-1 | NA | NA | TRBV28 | CASGREARRDTEAFF | TGTGCCAGCGGTCGGGAGGCCCGAAGGGACACTGAAGCTTTCTTT
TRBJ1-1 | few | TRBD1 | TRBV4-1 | CASSHAGGRITEAFF | TGCGCCAGCAGCCACGCAGGGGGTCGGATCACTGAAGCTTTCTTT
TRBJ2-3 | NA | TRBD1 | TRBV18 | CASSARGRGTDTQYF | TGTGCCAGCTCAGCTCGGGGCAGGGGGACAGATACGCAGTATTTT
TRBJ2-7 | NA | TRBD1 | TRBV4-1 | CASSQPPRGTYEQYF | TGCGCCAGCAGCCAACCGCCCAGGGGGACCTACGAGCAGTACTTC
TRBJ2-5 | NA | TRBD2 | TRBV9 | CASSRVPLAGWETQYF | TGTGCCAGCAGTCGAGTCCCACTAGCGGGCTGGGAGACCCAGTACTTC
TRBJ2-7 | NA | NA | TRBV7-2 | CASSLEGHSYEQYF | TGTGCCAGCAGCTTAGAGGGGCACTCCTACGAGCAGTACTTC
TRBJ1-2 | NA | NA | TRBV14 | CASSPGTPYGYTF | TGTGCCAGCAGCCCCGGGACACCTTATGGCTACACCTTC
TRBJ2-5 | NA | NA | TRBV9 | CASSVGRSLQETQYF | TGTGCCAGCAGCGTAGGGAGATCCCTCCAAGAGACCCAGTACTTC
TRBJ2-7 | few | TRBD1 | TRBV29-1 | CSVEGTGTYEQYF | TGCAGCGTAGAAGGGACAGGGACCTACGAGCAGTACTTC
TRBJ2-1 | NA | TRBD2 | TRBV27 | CASSPGLAGGPLYNEQFF | TGTGCCAGCAGTCCGGGACTAGCGGGAGGGCCACTCTACAATGAGCAGTTCTTC